This T cell receptor (beta chain) was retrieved from a study of blood T cells in healthy people across ages. Whole-study findings and limits: More naive CD4+ cells and higher diversity marked long-lived donors relative to aged donors.

As for this clonotype: Its antigen is undetermined.

The CDR3 is 15 amino acids. In germline, CDR1 is SGHRS, CDR2 YFSETQ. The V gene lost 0 bases and the J gene lost 4 bases, with 11 bases spanning the gap. For the second PCR, which ran for roughly 7 to 11 cycles, a sample-barcoded 5' primer and a J-beta primer mix were used. The template-switch adaptor, which had 12 random nucleotides, put a tag on each cDNA molecule. One entry per CDR3 protein results from TCRdb running MiXCR on the 5' RACE reads. The repertoire has about 290,000 distinct CDR3 sequences, roughly a quarter of them found once; the top ten carry over 25%. J is TRBJ1-5 and V is TRBV5-1; D uncertain. The sequence was obtained from a woman in her seventies in good health. The material sequenced was blood. DNA of the CDR3: TGCGCCAGCAGCTTGGGTGACGGTATGAATCAGCCCCAGCATTTT. This sequence encodes CASSLGDGMNQPQHF.